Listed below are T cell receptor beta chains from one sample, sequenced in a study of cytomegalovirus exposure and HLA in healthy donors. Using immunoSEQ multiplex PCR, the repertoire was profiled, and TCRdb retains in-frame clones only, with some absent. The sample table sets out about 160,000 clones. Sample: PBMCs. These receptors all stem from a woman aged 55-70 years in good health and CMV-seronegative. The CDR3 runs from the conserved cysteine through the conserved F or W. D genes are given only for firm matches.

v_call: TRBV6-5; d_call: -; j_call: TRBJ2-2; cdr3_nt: TGTGCCAGCCGTATAGGCTGGGCCAACACCGGGGAGCTGTTTTTT; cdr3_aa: CASRIGWANTGELFF
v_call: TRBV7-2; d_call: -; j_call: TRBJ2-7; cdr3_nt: TGTGCCAGCAGCTTACAGGGGCCGGAGGAGCAGTACTTC; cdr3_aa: CASSLQGPEEQYF
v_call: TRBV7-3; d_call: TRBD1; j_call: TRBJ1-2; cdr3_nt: TGTGCCAGCAGCCCGGGACAGGGCAACTATGGCTACACCTTC; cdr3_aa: CASSPGQGNYGYTF
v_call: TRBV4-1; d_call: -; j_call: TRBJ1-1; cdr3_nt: TGCGCCAGCAGCCCTGCGCTGAGGACAGCCGAAGCTTTCTTT; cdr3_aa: CASSPALRTAEAFF
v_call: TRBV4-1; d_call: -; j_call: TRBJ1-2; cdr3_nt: TGCGCCAGCAGCCTAGATCCGAACTATGGCTACACCTTC; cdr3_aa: CASSLDPNYGYTF
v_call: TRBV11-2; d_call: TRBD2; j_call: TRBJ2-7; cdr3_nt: TGTGCCAGCAGCTTAGTGGAGACTAGCGGGGGAGAATACGAGCAGTACTTC; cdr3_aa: CASSLVETSGGEYEQYF
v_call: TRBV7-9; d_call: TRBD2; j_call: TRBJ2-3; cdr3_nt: TGTGCCAGCAGCTTCACTCTACTAGCGGCGTCCACAGATACGCAGTATTTT; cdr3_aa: CASSFTLLAASTDTQYF
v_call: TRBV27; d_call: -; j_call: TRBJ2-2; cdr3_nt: TGTGCCAGCAGTTTGGGCAGGGGACGATTTAACACCGGGGAGCTGTTTTTT; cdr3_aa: CASSLGRGRFNTGELFF
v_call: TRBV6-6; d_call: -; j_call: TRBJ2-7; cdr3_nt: TGTGCCAGCAGTTATAGGAGTCCCGAGGGGCAGTACTTC; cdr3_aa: CASSYRSPEGQYF
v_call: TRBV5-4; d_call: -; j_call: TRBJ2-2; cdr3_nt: TGTGCCAGCAGCCCGCAGGGTAACCCCGGGGAGCTGTTTTTT; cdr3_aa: CASSPQGNPGELFF
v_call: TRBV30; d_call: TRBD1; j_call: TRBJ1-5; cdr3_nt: TGTGCCTGGTGTGCAGGGACAGGGCCGGGTTGCAATCAGCCCCAGCATTTT; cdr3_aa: CAWCAGTGPGCNQPQHF
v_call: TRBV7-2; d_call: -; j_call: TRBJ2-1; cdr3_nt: TGTGCCAGCAGCTTAGCGCTAGCGAGCTCCTACAATGAGCAGTTCTTC; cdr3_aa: CASSLALASSYNEQFF
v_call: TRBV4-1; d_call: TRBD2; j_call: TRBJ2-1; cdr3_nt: TGCGCCAGCAGCCAAGGGCTAGCGGGAGGAGGGGATGAGCAGTTCTTC; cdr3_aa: CASSQGLAGGGDEQFF
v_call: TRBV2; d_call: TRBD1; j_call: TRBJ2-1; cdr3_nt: TGTGCCAGCAGTGTGGTACAGGGGATTAATCAGTTCTTC; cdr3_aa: CASSVVQGINQFF
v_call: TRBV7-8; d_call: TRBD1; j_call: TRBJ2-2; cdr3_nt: TGTGCCAGCAGTTTAATTGGGACAGACAGGAGGACCGGGGAGCTGTTTTTT; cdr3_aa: CASSLIGTDRRTGELFF
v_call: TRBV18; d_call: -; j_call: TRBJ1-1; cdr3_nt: TGTGCCAGCTCACCAGGGGCGGACACTGAAGCTTTCTTT; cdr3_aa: CASSPGADTEAFF
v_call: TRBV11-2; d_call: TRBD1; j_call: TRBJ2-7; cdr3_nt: TGTGCCAGTACCAACAGGGGTAGTTCCTACGAGCAGTACTTC; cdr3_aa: CASTNRGSSYEQYF
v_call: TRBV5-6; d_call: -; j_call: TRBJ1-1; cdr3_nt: TGTGCCAGCAGCTTTGGAGATGTTCAGGCTTTCTTT; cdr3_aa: CASSFGDVQAFF
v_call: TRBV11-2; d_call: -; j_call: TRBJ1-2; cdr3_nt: TGTGCCAGCAGATTACAGGGAGGGCCTAACTATGGCTACACCTTC; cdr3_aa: CASRLQGGPNYGYTF
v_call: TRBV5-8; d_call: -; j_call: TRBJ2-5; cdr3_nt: TGTGCCAGCAGCCTAAACGGACAGCCTCAAGAGACCCAGTACTTC; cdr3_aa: CASSLNGQPQETQYF
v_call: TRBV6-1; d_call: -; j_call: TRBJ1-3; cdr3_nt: TGTGCCAGCAGTGAACGAAAAGGTCAGGGAAAGACCATATATTTT; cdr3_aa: CASSERKGQGKTIYF
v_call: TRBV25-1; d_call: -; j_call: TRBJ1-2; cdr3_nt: TGTGCCAGCAGCCAGAACTATGGCTACACCTTC; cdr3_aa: CASSQNYGYTF
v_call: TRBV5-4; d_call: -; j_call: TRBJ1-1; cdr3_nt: TGTGCCAGCAGCTTGTGGGCGAACACTGAAGCTTTCTTT; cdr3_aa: CASSLWANTEAFF
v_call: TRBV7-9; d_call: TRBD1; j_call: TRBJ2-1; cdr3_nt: TGTGCCAGCAGCCCCTGGGACAGGGGAGATGAGCAGTTCTTC; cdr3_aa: CASSPWDRGDEQFF
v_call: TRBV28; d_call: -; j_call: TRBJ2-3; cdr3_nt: TGTGCCAGCAGTTTGATGACTTTAGGGGCGGCGGATACGCAGTATTTT; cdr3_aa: CASSLMTLGAADTQYF
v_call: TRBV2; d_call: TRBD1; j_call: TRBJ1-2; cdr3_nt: TGTGCCAGCAGTGAGACAGGGTTGGATGGCTACACCTTC; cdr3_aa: CASSETGLDGYTF
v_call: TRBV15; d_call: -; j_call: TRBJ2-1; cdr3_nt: TGTGCCACCAGCAGAGATCAAGCTAGCGTCAACAATGAGCAGTTCTTC; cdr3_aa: CATSRDQASVNNEQFF
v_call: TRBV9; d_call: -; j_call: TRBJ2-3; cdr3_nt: TGTGCCAGCAGCGTAAACTCGGGCACAGATACGCAGTATTTT; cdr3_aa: CASSVNSGTDTQYF
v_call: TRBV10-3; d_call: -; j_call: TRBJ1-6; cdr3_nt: TGTGCCATCAGTGAGCGAGAAGATAATTCACCCCTCCACTTT; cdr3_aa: CAISEREDNSPLHF
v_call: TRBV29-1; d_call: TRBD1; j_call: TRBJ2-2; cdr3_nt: TGCAGCGCCGCGGGACAGGGCTTGAGCACCGGGGAGCTGTTTTTT; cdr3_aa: CSAAGQGLSTGELFF
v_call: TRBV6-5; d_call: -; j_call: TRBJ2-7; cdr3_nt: TGTGCCAGCAGTTACTCGATCCCAGGGAACTACTACGAGCAGTACTTC; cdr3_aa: CASSYSIPGNYYEQYF
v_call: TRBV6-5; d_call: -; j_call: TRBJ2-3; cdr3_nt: TGTGCCAGCAGTGACTTCCGAGGTACGCAGTATTTT; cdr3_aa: CASSDFRGTQYF
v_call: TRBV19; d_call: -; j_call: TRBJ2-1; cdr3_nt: TGTGCCAGTCCCCGGGACACCACCTACAATGAGCAGTTCTTC; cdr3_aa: CASPRDTTYNEQFF